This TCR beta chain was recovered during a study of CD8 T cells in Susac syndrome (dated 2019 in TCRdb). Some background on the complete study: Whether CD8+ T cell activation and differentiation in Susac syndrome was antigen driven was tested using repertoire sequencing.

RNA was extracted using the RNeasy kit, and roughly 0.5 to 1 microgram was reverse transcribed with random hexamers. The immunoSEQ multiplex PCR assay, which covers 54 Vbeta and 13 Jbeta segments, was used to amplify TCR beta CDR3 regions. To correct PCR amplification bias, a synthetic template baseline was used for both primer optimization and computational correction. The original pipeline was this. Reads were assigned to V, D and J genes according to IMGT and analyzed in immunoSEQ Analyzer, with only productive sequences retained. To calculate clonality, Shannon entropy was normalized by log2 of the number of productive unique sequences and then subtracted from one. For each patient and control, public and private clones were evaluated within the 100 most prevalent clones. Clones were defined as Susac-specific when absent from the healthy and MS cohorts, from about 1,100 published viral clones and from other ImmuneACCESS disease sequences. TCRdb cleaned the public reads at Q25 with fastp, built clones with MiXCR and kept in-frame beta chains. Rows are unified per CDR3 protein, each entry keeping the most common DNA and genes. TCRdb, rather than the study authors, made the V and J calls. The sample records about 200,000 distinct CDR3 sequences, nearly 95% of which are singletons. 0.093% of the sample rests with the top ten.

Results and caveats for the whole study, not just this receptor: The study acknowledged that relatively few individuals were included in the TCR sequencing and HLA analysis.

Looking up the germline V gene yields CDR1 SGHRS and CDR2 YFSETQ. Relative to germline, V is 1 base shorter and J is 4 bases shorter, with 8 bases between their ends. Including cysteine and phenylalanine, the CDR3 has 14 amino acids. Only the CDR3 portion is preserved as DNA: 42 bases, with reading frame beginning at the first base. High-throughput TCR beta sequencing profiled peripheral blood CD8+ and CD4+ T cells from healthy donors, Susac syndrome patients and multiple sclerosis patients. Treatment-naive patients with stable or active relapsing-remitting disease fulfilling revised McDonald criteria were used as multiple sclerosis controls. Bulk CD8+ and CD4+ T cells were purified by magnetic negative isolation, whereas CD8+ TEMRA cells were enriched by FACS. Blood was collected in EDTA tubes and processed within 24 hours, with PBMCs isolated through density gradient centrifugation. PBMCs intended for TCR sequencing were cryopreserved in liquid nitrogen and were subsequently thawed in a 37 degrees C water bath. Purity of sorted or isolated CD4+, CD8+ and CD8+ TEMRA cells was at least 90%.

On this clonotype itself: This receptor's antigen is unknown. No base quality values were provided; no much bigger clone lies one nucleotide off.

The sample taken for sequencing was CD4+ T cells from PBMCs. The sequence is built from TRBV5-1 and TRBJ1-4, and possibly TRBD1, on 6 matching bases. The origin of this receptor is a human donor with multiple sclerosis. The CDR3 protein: CASSLRGDNEKLFF. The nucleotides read TGCGCCAGCAGCTTGAGGGGGGATAATGAAAAACTGTTTTTT. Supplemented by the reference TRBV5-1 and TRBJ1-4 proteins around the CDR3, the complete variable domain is KAGVTQTPRYLIKTRGQQVTLSCSPISGHRSVSWYQQTPGQGLQFLFEYFSETQRNKGNFPGRFSGRQFSNSRSEMNVSTLELGDSALYLCASSLRGDNEKLFFGSGTQLSVL.